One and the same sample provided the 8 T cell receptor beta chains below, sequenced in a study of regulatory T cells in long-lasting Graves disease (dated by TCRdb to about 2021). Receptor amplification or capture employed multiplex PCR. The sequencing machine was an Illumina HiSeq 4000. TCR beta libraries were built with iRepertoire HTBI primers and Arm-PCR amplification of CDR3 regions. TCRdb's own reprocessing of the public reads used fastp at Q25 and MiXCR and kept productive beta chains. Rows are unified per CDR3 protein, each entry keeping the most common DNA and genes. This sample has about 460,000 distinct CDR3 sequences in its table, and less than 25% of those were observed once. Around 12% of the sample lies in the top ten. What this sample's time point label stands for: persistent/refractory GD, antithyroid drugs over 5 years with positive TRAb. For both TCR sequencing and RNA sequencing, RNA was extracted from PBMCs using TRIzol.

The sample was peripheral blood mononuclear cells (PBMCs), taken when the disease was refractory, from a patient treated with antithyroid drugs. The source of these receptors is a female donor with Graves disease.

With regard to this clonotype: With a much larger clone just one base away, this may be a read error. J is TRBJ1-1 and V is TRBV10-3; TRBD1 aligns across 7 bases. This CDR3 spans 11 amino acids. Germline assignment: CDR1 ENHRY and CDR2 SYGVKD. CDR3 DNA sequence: TGTGCCATCGGTGAACAGGGGAAAGCTTTCTTT. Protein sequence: CAIGEQGKAFF.

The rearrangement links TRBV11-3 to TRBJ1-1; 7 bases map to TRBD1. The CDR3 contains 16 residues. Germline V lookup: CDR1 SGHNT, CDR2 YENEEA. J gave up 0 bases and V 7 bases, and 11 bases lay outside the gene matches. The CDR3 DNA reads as TGTGCCAGCATCAAAGGGACAGCAGATCTGAACACTGAAGCTTTCTTT. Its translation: CASIKGTADLNTEAFF.

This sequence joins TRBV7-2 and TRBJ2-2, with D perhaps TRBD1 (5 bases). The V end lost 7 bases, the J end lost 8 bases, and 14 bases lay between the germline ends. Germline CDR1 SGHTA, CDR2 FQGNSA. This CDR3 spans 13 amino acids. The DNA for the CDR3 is TGTGCCAGCACCCCCTCACCAGGGGGGGAGCTGTTTTTT. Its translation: CASTPSPGGELFF.

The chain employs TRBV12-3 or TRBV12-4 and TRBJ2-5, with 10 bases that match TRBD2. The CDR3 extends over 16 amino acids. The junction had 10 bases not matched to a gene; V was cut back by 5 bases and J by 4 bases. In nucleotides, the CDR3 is TGTGCCAGCAGTACCAACCTAGCGGGAGATGCAGAGACCCAGTACTTC. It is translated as CASSTNLAGDAETQYF.

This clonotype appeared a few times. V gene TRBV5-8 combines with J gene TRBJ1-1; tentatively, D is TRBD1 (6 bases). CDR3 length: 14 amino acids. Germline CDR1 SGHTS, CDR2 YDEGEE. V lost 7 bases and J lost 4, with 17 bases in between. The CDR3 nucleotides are TGTGCCAGCTCTTCAGGACCGGGGGCCACTGAAGCTTTCTTT. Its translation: CASSSGPGATEAFF.

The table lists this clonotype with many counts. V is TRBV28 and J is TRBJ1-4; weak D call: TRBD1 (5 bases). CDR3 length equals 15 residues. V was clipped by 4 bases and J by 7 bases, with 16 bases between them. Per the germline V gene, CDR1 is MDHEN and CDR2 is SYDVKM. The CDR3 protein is CASSSKGSRIEKLFF. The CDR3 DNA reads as TGTGCCAGCAGTTCTAAGGGGAGTAGGATTGAAAAACTGTTTTTT.

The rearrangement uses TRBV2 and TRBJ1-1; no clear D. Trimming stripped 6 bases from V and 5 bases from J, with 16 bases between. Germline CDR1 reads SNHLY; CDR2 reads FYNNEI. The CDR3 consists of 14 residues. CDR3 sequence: CASSLDPRETEAFF. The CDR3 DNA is TGTGCCAGCAGCTTAGATCCTCGAGAGACTGAAGCTTTCTTT.

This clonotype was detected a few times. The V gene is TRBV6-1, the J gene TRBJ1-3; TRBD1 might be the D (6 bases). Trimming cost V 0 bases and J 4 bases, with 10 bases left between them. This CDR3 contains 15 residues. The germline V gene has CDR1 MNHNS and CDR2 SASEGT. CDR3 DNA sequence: TGTGCCAGCAGTGAAGCGACAGGAGCGGGAAACACCATATATTTT. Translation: CASSEATGAGNTIYF.